Below, 6 T cell receptor beta chains from the same sample are listed, as sequenced in a study of cytomegalovirus exposure and HLA in healthy donors. The PCR made use of 60 Vbeta and 13 Jbeta primers. Libraries were prepared by immunoSEQ multiplex PCR; TCRdb keeps only in-frame clonotypes and omits some of them. The sample contains 100,000 to 150,000 clones, around 83% of which appear only once. The source material was PBMCs. These receptors were collected from a girl aged 2 to 10 in good health and CMV-seronegative.

This clone was counted a few times. The V gene is TRBV6-1, the J gene TRBJ2-7, with 7 bases matching TRBD1. V lost 10 bases, J lost 0 bases, and 9 bases stayed unmatched. The germline gives CDR1 MNHNS, CDR2 SASEGT. The CDR3 is made up of 14 amino acids. The CDR3 is CATLGQPSSYEQYF. The CDR3 region has the DNA TGTGCCACCCTGGGACAGCCTAGCTCCTACGAGCAGTACTTC.

CDR3 DNA sequence: TGTGCCAGTAGTAACGGGGTTACAGATACGCAGTATTTT. Its protein is CASSNGVTDTQYF. This chain connects TRBV19 to TRBJ2-3; TRBD2 is a possible D gene (5 bases). This CDR3 comprises 13 residues. V was pared by 4 bases and J by 3 bases, with 8 bases between. The V gene's germline CDR1 is LNHDA and CDR2 SQIVND (reference sequence). Supplemented by reference TRBV19 and TRBJ2-3, the full variable domain reads DGGITQSPKYLFRKEGQNVTLSCEQNLNHDAMYWYRQDPGQGLRLIYYSQIVNDFQKGDIAEGYSVSREKKESFPLTVTSAQKNPTAFYLCASSNGVTDTQYFGPGTRLTVL.

This chain joins TRBV18 and TRBJ1-1, with D possibly matching TRBD1 (5 bases). The V end was cut by 4 bases, the J end by 3 bases, with 15 bases between. Germline CDR1 KGHSH, CDR2 LQKENI. The CDR3 is 15 amino acids. The CDR3 region has the DNA TGTGCCAGCTCACACACCCCAGGGAAGGACACTGAAGCTTTCTTT. Its protein is CASSHTPGKDTEAFF.

The rearrangement joins TRBV2 to TRBJ1-1; 7 positions agree with TRBD1. CDR1 and CDR2 (germline): SNHLY, FYNNEI. J gave up 1 base and V 2 bases, and 4 bases lay outside the gene matches. There are 15 residues in the CDR3. CDR3 residues: CASSERTGANTEAFF. The CDR3 DNA sequence: TGTGCCAGCAGTGAAAGGACAGGAGCGAACACTGAAGCTTTCTTT.

This clone was recorded many times. This chain uses TRBV4-1 with TRBJ1-5, with 7 bases that match TRBD1. Unmatched junction bases numbered 2, after V lost 4 bases and J lost 5 bases. Germline V gene data show CDR1 as MGHRA and CDR2 as YSYEKL. The CDR3 sequence is 13 residues long. CDR3 in amino acids: CASSLDRDQPQHF. The CDR3 coding sequence is TGCGCCAGCAGCCTTGACAGGGATCAGCCCCAGCATTTT.

The chain has TRBV7-2 and TRBJ1-5; D is undetermined. V lost 2 bases and J lost 3, with 5 bases in between. This CDR3 has 13 amino acids. CDR1 and CDR2 (germline): SGHTA, FQGNSA. The CDR3 loop reads CASSLTVNQPQHF. In DNA, the CDR3 is TGTGCCAGCAGCTTAACTGTCAATCAGCCCCAGCATTTT.